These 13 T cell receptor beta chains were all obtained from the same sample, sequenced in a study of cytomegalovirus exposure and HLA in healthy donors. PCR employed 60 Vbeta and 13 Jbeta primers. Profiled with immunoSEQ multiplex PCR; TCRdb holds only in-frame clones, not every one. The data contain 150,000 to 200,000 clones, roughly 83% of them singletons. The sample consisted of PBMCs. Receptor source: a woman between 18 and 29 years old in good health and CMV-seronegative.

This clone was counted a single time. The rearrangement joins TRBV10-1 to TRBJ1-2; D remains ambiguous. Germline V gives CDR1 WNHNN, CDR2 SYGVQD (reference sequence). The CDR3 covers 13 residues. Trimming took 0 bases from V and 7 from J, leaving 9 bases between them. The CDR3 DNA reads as TGCGCCAGCAGTGAGTCGGGCTCTCTTGGCTACACCTTC. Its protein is CASSESGSLGYTF.

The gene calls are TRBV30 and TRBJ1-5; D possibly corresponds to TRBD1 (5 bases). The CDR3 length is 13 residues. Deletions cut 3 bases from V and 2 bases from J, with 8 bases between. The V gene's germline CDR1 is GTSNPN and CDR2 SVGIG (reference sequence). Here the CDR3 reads CAWSSTGNQPQHF. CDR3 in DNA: TGTGCCTGGAGCTCGACAGGCAATCAGCCCCAGCATTTT.

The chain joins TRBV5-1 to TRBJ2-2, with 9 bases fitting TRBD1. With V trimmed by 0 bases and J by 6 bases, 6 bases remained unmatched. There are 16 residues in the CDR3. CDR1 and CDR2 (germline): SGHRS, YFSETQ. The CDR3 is CASSLVGQGTSGELFF. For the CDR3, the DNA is TGCGCCAGCAGCTTGGTGGGACAGGGTACGTCCGGGGAGCTGTTTTTT.

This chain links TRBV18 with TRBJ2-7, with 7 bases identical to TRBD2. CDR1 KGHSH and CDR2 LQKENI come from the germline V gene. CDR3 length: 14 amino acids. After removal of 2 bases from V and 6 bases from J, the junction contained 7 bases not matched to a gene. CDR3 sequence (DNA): TGTGCCAGCTCACCATTGGCGGGGGAGGTCGAGCAGTACTTC. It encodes CASSPLAGEVEQYF.

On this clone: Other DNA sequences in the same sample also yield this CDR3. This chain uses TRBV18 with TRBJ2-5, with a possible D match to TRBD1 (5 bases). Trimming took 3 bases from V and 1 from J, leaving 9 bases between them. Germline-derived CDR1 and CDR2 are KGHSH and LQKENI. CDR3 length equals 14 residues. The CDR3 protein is CASSPRQSQETQYF. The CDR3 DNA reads TGTGCCAGCTCACCTCGACAGTCCCAAGAGACCCAGTACTTC.

The CDR3 nucleotides are TGTGCCACTCAAATGCCGGGTTATCGGCACAATGAGCAGTTCTTC. This translates into CATQMPGYRHNEQFF. V usage is TRBV19 and J usage is TRBJ2-1; D ambiguous. The ends were cut back, 10 bases at V and 5 bases at J, with 21 bases in the middle. Germline CDR1 LNHDA, CDR2 SQIVND (reference sequence). The CDR3 is 15 amino acids.

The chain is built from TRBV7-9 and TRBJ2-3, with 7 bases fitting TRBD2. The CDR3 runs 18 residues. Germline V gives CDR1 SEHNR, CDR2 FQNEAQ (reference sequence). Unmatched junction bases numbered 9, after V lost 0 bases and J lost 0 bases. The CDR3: CASSLAMNSGPSTDTQYF. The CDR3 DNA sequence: TGTGCCAGCAGCTTAGCTATGAATAGCGGGCCGAGCACAGATACGCAGTATTTT.

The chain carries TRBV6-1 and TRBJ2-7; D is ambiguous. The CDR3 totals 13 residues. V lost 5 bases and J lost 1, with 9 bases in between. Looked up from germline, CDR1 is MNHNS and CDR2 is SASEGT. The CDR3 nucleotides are TGTGCCAGCAGTTATTTACAGTCCTACGAGCAGTACTTC. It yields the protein CASSYLQSYEQYF.

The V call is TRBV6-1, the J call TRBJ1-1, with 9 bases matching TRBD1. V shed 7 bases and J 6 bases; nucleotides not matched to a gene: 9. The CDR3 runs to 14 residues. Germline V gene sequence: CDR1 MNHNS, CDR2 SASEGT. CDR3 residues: CASTRDRVAAEAFF. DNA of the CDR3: TGTGCCAGCACCAGGGACAGGGTAGCTGCTGAAGCTTTCTTT.

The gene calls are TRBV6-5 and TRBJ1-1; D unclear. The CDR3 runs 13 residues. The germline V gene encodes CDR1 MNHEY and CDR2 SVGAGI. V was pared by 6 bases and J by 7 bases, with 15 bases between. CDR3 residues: CASRDPEENEAFF. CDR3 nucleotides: TGTGCCAGCAGAGACCCCGAGGAGAATGAAGCTTTCTTT.

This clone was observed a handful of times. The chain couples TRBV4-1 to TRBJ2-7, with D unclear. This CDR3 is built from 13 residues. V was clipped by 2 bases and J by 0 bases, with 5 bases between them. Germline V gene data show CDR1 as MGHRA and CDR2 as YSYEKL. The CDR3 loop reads CASSQPFSYEQYF. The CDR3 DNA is TGCGCCAGCAGCCAACCGTTCTCCTACGAGCAGTACTTC.

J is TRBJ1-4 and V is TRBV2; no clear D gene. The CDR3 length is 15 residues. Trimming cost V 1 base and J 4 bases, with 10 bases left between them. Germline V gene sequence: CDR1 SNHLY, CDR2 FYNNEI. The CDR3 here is CASSEGAVLNEKLFF. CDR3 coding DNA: TGTGCCAGCAGTGAAGGGGCCGTGCTTAATGAAAAACTGTTTTTT.

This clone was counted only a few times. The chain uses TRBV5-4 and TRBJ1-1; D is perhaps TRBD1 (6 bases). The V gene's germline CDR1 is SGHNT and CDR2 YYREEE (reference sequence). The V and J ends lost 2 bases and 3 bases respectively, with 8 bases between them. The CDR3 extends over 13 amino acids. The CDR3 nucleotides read TGTGCCAGCAGCTTTGAGGGGGACACTGAAGCTTTCTTT. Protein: CASSFEGDTEAFF.